This TCR beta chain was sequenced during a study of T cell repertoires in cytomegalovirus infection. Background on the study: Public TCR beta signatures indicated both CMV infection and matching HLA type. Study-level points and caveats: HLA-C-restricted CMV clonotypes gave the most frequent clonotype in two of eight donors. Frequencies of public TCR beta families were cumulated, and this identified carriers of CMV plus the relevant HLA.

In TCRdb, the reads were re-called with MiXCR into one record per CDR3 protein. This sample yields hundreds of thousands of distinct CDR3 sequences, of which 20% to 25% are seen a single time; approximately 8% belongs to the top ten. Note on this clonotype: The antigen is unknown. An end of the junction differs from the germline gene, which may be a read error.

Sequencing used CD8+ T cells from PBMCs. This sequence was found in a human donor in good health (CMV status not recorded). Some clones in this sample may be carry-over from other donors' samples.

CDR3 protein: CASSLVGTEELFF. CDR3 nucleotide sequence: TGTGCCAGCAGCTTAGTGGGGACCGAGGAGCTGTTTTTT. This chain joins TRBV7-2 and TRBJ2-2; tentatively, D is TRBD1 or TRBD2 (5 bases each). The germline CDR1 and CDR2 sequences are SGHTA and FQGNSA. The CDR3 extends over 13 amino acids.